A single sample is the source of the 7 T cell receptor beta chains below, sequenced in a study of OX40 agonist ivuxolimab in advanced cancers. Measured with immunoSEQ multiplex PCR; TCRdb has only the in-frame clones, and not every one. The sample carries fewer than 70,000 clones, about 83% recorded once. This specimen was CD4+ or CD8+ T cells sorted from blood, taken in a trial of the OX40 agonist ivuxolimab. The receptors come from an adult with an advanced solid tumor such as melanoma, head and neck, liver or kidney cancer.

The rearrangement links TRBV6-6 to TRBJ1-1; D is unclear. Germline CDR1 MNHNY, CDR2 SVGAGI (reference sequence). This CDR3 is built from 14 residues. Trimming removed 8 bases from V and 0 bases from J, with 13 bases in between. As DNA, the CDR3 is TGTGCCAGCCAAGGGAGAAACATGAACACTGAAGCTTTCTTT. Protein sequence: CASQGRNMNTEAFF.

This chain connects TRBV2 to TRBJ2-5; 10 positions match TRBD1. The J segment lost 5 bases and the V segment lost 6 bases, leaving 0 bases of the junction unmatched. The CDR3 is 12 amino acids. Germline CDR1 is SNHLY and CDR2 is FYNNEI. CDR3 bases: TGTGCCAGCAGGGGACAGGGGGAGACCCAGTACTTC. Translating it yields CASRGQGETQYF.

The rearrangement joins TRBV7-6 to TRBJ2-1; D is uncertain. V lost 5 bases, J lost 1 base, and 12 bases lay in between. The CDR3 runs to 15 residues. Germline V gives CDR1 SGHVS, CDR2 FNYEAQ. The CDR3 spells CASSPGSGSYNEQFF. The CDR3 coding sequence is TGTGCCAGCAGCCCCGGATCGGGTTCCTACAATGAGCAGTTCTTC.

This chain uses TRBV7-9 with TRBJ1-1; D perhaps matches TRBD1 (5 bases). The CDR3 consists of 13 residues. Trimming shortened V by 3 bases and J by 8 bases, and 13 bases separated the two germline ends. Germline CDR1 reads SEHNR; CDR2 reads FQNEAQ (reference sequence). This CDR3 reads CASSLDTLGEAFF. CDR3 nucleotides: TGTGCCAGCAGCTTGGACACCCTTGGGGAAGCTTTCTTT.

This clone was found once. The chain links TRBV19 to TRBJ1-5; tentatively, D is TRBD1 (5 bases). This CDR3 is built from 11 residues. The V gene's germline CDR1 is LNHDA and CDR2 SQIVND (reference sequence). Trimming removed 11 bases at V and 7 bases at J, with 12 bases between. DNA for the CDR3: TGTGCCGGGGGTAATAGACAGCCCCAGCATTTT. Translating it yields CAGGNRQPQHF.

The CDR3, as DNA: TGTGCCAGCAGCCAAGTATTAGGAGACAACTATGGCTACACCTTC. Encoded protein: CASSQVLGDNYGYTF. The chain links TRBV4-2 to TRBJ1-2, with D unresolved. The CDR3 extends over 15 amino acids. Germline V CDR1 and CDR2: LGHNA, YNFKEQ. Trimming removed 1 base from V and 2 bases from J, with 11 bases in between.

The CDR3 sequence: CSVARAPSEKLFF. The CDR3 bases are TGCAGCGTTGCCAGGGCGCCGAGTGAAAAACTGTTTTTT. The chain combines TRBV29-1 with TRBJ1-4, with a possible D match to TRBD1 (5 bases). Trimming shortened V by 4 bases and J by 7 bases, and 13 bases separated the two germline ends. CDR3 length equals 13 residues. Germline CDR1 reads SQVTM; CDR2 reads ANQGSEA.